In this sample, the clone carrying this TCR beta chain turned up once. Its antigen is not identified. This sample is part of a study of shared clonotypes between healthy human individuals. CDR1 LNHDA and CDR2 SQIVND come from the germline V gene (reference sequence). The CDR3 runs 13 residues. V gave up 4 bases and J gave up 7 bases; unmatched junction bases: 4. Points from the study as a whole: Among a few donors, about 5% of naive CD4 clonotypes were found in common. Memory subsets had estimated richness that was generally smaller than that of naive subsets. Rarefaction revealed incomplete sorted-subset sequencing despite large depth. What limited the represented genetic and exposure-history diversity was the small number of donors.

The repertoire was sequenced with immunoSEQ multiplex PCR; TCRdb's copy has only in-frame clones and lacks some. The sample gives 80,000 to 100,000 clones, almost 70% of which show up once; about 50% is in the top ten. This sequence originates from a man aged 25-45 years in good health. The sequenced sample consisted of memory CD8+ T cells sorted from blood. Regarding subset: CD45RO+ cells pooled with CCR7-negative TemRA cells. V gene TRBV19 combines with J gene TRBJ1-1, with TRBD1 identical over 9 bases. The CDR3 DNA is TGTGCCAGTAGTACACAGACAGGGGGTGAAGCTTTCTTT. Translation gives CASSTQTGGEAFF.